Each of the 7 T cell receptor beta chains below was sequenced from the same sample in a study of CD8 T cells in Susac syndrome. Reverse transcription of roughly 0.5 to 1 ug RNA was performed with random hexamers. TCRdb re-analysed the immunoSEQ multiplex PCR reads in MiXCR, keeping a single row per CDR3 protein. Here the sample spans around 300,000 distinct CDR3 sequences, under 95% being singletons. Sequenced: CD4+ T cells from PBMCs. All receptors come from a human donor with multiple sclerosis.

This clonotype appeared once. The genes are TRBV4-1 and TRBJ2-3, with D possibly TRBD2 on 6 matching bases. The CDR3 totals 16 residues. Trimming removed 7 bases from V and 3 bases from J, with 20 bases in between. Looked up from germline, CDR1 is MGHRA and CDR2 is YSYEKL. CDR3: CASTISPGLATDTQYF. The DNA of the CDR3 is TGCGCCAGCACCATTTCCCCGGGGCTAGCGACAGATACGCAGTATTTT.

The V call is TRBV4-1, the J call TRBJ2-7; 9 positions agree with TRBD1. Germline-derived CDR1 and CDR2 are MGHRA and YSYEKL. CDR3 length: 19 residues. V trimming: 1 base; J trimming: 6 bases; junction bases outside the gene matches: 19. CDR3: CASSQGFWGTGSLPGEQYF. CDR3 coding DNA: TGCGCCAGCAGCCAAGGGTTCTGGGGGACAGGGTCTCTTCCAGGCGAGCAGTACTTC.

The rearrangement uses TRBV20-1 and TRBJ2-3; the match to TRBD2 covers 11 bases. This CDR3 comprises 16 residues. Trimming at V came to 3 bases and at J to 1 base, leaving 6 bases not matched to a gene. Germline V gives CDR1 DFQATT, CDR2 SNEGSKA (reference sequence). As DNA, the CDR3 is TGCAGTGCTAGGCCCCGACTAGCGGGACGCACAGATACGCAGTATTTT. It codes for CSARPRLAGRTDTQYF.

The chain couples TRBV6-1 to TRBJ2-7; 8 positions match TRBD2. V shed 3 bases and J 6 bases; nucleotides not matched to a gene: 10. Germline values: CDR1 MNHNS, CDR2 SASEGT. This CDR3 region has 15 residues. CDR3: CASSETGTRVPEQYF. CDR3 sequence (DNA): TGTGCCAGCAGTGAGACCGGGACTAGGGTCCCCGAGCAGTACTTC.

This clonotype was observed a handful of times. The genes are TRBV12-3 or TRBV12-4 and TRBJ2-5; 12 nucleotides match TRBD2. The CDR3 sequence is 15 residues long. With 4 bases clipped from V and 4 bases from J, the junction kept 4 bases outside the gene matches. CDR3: CASSSPLAGGETQYF. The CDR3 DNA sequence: TGTGCCAGCAGTTCGCCACTAGCGGGAGGAGAGACCCAGTACTTC.

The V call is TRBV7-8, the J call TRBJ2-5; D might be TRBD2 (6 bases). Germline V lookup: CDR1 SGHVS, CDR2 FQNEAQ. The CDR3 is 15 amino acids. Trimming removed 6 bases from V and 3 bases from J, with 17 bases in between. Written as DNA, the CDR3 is TGTGCCAGCAGTTACCAGGGACTGGCAGAAGAGACCCAGTACTTC. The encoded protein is CASSYQGLAEETQYF.

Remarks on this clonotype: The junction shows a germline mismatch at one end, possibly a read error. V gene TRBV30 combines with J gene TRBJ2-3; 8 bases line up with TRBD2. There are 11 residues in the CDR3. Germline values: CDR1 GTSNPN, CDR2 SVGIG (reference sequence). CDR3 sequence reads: CAWSKESGSIF. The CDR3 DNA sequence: TGTGCCTGGAGTAAGGAGAGCGGGAGCATCTTT.